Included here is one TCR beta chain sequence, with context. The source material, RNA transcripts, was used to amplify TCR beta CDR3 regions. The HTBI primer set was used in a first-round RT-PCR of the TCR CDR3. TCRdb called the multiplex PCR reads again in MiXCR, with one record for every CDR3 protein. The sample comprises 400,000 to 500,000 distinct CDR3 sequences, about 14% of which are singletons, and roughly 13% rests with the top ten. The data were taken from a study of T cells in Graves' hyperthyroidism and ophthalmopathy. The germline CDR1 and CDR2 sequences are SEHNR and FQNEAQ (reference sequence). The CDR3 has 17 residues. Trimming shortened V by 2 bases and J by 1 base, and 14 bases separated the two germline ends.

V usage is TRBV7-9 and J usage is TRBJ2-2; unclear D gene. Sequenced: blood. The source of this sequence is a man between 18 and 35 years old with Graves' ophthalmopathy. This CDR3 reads CASSLKLLLLNTGELFF. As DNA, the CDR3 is TGTGCCAGCAGCTTAAAGCTCTTACTCCTGAACACCGGGGAGCTGTTTTTT.